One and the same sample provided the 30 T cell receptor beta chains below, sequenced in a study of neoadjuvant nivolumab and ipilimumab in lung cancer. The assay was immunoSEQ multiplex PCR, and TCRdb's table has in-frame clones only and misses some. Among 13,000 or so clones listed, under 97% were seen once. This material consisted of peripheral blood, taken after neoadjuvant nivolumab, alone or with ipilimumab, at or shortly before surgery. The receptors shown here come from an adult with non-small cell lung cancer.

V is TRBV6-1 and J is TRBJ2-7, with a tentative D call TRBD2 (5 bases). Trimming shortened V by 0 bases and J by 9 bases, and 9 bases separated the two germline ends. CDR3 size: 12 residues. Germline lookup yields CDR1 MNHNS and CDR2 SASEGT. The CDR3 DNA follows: TGTGCCAGCAGTGAAGCCGGGGTGGGGCAGTACTTC. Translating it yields CASSEAGVGQYF.

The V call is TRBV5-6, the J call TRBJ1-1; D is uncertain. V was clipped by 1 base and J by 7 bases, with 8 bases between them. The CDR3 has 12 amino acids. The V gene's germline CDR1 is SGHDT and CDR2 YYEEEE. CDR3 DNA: TGTGCCAGCAGCTTGTATGCGAGTGAAGCTTTCTTT. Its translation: CASSLYASEAFF.

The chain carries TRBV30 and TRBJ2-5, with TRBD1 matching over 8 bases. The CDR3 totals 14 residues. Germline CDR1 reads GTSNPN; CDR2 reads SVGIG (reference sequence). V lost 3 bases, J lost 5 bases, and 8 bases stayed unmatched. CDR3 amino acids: CAWRLQGGRETQYF. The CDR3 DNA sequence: TGTGCCTGGAGGCTACAGGGGGGCAGGGAGACCCAGTACTTC.

CDR3 in DNA: TGCGCCAGCAGCCAAGCCTCCGGGGATGGCTACACCTTC. Translating it yields CASSQASGDGYTF. This rearrangement joins TRBV4-3 to TRBJ1-2; D gene ambiguous. This CDR3 comprises 13 residues. The V and J ends lost 1 base and 6 bases respectively, with 9 bases between them. The germline V gene has CDR1 LGHNA and CDR2 YSLEER.

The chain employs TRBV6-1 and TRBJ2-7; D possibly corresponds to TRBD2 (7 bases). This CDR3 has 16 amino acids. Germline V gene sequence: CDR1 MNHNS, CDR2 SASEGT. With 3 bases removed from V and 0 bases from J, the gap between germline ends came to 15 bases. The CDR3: CASSDGGQGNSYEQYF. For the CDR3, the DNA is TGTGCCAGCAGTGACGGGGGGCAGGGGAACTCCTACGAGCAGTACTTC.

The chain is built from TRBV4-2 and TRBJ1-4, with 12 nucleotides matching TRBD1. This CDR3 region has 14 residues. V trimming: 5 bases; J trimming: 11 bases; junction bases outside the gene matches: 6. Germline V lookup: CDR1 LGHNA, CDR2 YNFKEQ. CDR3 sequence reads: CASSTGTGGGKLFF. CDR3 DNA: TGTGCCAGCAGCACCGGGACAGGGGGCGGGAAACTGTTTTTT.

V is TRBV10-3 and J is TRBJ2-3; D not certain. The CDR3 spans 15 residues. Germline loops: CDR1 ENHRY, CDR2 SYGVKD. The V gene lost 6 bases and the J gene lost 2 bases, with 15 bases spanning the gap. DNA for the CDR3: TGTGCCATCAGACACGAGAGAAAAGACACAGATACGCAGTATTTT. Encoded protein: CAIRHERKDTDTQYF.

CDR3 sequence: CASKLEFGAHEQYF. CDR3 bases: TGTGCCAGCAAGTTGGAGTTCGGGGCCCACGAGCAGTACTTC. The chain employs TRBV6-5 and TRBJ2-7; perhaps D is TRBD1 or TRBD2 (5 bases each). Germline loops: CDR1 MNHEY, CDR2 SVGAGI. This CDR3 spans 14 amino acids. Trimming removed 7 bases from V and 5 bases from J, with 18 bases in between.

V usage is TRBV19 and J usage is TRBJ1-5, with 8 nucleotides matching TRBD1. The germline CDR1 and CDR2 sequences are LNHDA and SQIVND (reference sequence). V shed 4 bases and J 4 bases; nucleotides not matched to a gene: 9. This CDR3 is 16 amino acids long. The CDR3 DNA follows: TGTGCCAGTAGTACAGGGACAGGTACAGGGAATCAGCCCCAGCATTTT. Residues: CASSTGTGTGNQPQHF.

The CDR3: CASSPAWFGNQPQHF. Here the CDR3 DNA reads TGTGCCAGCAGTCCCGCCTGGTTTGGCAATCAGCCCCAGCATTTT. V usage is TRBV27 and J usage is TRBJ1-5; D is unclear. CDR1 is MNHEY and CDR2 is SMNVEV in the germline V gene (reference sequence). The V and J ends lost 5 bases and 2 bases respectively, with 13 bases between them. This CDR3 is 15 amino acids long.

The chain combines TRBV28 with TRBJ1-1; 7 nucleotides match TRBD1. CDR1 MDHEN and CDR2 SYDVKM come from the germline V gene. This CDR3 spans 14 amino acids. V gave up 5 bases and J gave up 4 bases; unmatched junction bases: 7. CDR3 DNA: TGTGCCAGCAGTACCCGACAGGGACTCACTGAAGCTTTCTTT. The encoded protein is CASSTRQGLTEAFF. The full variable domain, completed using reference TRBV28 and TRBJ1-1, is DVKVTQSSRYLVKRTGEKVFLECVQDMDHENMFWYRQDPGLGLRLIYFSYDVKMKEKGDIPEGYSVSREKKERFSLILESASTNQTSMYLCASSTRQGLTEAFFGQGTRLTVV.

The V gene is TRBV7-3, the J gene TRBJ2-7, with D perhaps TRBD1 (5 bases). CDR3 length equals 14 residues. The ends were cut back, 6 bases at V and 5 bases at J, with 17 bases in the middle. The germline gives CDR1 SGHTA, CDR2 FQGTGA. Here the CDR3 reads CASRSTADGDEQYF. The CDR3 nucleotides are TGTGCCAGCAGGTCGACAGCTGATGGGGACGAGCAGTACTTC.

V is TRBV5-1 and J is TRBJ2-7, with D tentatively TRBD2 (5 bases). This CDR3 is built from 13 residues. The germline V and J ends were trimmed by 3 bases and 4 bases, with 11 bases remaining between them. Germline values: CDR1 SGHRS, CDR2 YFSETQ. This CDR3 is CASSSLGSYEQYF. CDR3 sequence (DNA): TGCGCCAGCAGCTCCCTAGGGAGTTACGAGCAGTACTTC. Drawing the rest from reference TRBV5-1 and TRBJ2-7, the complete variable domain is KAGVTQTPRYLIKTRGQQVTLSCSPISGHRSVSWYQQTPGQGLQFLFEYFSETQRNKGNFPGRFSGRQFSNSRSEMNVSTLELGDSALYLCASSSLGSYEQYFGPGTRLTVT.

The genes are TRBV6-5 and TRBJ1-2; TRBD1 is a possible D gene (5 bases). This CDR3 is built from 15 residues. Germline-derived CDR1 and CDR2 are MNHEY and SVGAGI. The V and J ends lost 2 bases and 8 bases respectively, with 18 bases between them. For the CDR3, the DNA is TGTGCCAGCAGTTACATGCCACAGGTTCCGGGGGGCTACACCTTC. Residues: CASSYMPQVPGGYTF.

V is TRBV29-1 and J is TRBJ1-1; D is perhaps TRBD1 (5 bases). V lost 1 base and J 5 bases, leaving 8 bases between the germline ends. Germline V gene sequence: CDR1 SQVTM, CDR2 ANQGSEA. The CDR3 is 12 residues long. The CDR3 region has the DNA TGCAGCGTTGAAGCGAGGGGTACTGAAGCTTTCTTT. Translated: CSVEARGTEAFF.

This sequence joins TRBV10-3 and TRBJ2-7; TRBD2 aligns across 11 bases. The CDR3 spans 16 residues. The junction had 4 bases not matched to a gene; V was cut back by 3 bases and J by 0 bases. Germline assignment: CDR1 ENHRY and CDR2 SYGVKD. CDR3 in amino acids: CAISDVAGGSSYEQYF. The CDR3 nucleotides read TGTGCCATCAGTGACGTAGCGGGAGGGAGCTCCTACGAGCAGTACTTC.

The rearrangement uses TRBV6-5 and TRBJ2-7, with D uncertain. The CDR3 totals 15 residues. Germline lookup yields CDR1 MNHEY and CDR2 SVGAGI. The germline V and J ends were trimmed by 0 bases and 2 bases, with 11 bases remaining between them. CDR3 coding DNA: TGTGCCAGCAGTTACTCGACACAGAGCACCTACGAGCAGTACTTC. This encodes CASSYSTQSTYEQYF.

The CDR3 sequence is CASSLFRRQGKLAKNIQYF. As DNA, the CDR3 is TGTGCCAGCAGCTTATTCCGGCGGCAGGGGAAACTAGCCAAAAACATTCAGTACTTC. The chain recombines TRBV7-8 with TRBJ2-4, with a possible D match to TRBD1 (6 bases). The CDR3 loop spans 19 amino acids. Trimming stripped 2 bases from V and 0 bases from J, with 20 bases between. Per germline, CDR1 SGHVS and CDR2 FQNEAQ.

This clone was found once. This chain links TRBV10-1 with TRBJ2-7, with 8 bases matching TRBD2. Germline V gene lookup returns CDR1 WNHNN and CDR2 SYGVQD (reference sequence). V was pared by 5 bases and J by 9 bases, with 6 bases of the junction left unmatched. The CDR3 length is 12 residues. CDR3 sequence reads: CASSSRTSWQYF. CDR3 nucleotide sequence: TGCGCCAGCAGTTCCAGGACTAGCTGGCAGTACTTC.

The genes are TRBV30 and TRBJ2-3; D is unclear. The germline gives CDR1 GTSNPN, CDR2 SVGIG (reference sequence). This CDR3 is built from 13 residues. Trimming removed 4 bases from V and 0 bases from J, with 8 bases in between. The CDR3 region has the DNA TGTGCCTGGAATTGGGCTAGCACAGATACGCAGTATTTT. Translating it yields CAWNWASTDTQYF.

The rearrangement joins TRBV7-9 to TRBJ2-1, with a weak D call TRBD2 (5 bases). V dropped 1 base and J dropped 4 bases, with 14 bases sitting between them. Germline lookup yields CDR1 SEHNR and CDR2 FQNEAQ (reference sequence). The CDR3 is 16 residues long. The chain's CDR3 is CASSLETSGLYNEQFF. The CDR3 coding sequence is TGTGCCAGCAGCTTAGAAACTAGTGGCCTATACAATGAGCAGTTCTTC.

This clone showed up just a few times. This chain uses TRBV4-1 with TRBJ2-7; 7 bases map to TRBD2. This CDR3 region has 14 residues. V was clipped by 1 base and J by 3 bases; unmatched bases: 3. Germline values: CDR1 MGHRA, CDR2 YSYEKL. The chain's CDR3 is CASSQVGGSYEQYF. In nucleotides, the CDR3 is TGCGCCAGCAGCCAAGTTGGCGGGAGCTACGAGCAGTACTTC.

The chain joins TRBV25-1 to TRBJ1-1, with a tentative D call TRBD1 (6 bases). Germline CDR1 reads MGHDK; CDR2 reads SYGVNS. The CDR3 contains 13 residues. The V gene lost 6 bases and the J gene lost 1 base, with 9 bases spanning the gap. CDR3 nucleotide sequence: TGTGCCAGCAGGAGGGGGGCGAACACTGAAGCTTTCTTT. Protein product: CASRRGANTEAFF.

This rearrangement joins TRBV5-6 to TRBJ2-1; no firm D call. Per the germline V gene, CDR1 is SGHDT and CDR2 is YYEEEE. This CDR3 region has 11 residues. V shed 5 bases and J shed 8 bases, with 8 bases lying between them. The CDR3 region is CASSLYDEQFF. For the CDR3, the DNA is TGTGCCAGCAGTTTGTACGATGAGCAGTTCTTC. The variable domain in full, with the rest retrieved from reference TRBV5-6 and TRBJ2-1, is DAGVTQSPTHLIKTRGQQVTLRCSPKSGHDTVSWYQQALGQGPQFIFQYYEEEERQRGNFPDRFSGHQFPNYSSELNVNALLLGDSALYLCASSLYDEQFFGPGTRLTVL.

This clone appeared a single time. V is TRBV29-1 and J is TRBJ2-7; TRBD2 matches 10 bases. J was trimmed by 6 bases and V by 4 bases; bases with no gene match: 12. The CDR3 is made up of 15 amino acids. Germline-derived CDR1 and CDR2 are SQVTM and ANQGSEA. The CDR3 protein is CSVAGLAGGLAEQYF. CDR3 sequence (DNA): TGCAGCGTTGCTGGCTTAGCGGGAGGTTTGGCCGAGCAGTACTTC.

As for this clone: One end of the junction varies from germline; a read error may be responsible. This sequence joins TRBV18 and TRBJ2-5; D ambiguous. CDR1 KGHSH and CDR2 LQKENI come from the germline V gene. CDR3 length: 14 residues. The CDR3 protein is CASSPPNNQKTQYF. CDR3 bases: TGTGCCAGCTCACCACCTAACAACCAAAAGACCCAGTACTTC.

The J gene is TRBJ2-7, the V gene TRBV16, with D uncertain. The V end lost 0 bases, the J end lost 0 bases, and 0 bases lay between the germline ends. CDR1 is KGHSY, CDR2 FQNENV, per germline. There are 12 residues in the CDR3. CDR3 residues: CASSQSSYEQYF. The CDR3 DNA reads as TGTGCCAGCAGCCAATCCTCCTACGAGCAGTACTTC.

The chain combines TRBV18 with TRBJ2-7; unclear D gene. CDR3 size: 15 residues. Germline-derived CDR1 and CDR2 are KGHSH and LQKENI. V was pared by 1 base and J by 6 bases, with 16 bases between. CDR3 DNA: TGTGCCAGCTCACCACGCTCATCTCTTGGCAGCGAGCAGTACTTC. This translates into CASSPRSSLGSEQYF.

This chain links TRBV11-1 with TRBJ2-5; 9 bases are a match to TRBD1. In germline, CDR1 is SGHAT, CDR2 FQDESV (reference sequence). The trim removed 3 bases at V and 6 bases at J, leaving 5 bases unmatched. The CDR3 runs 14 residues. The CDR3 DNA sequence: TGTGCCAGCAGCTTCGGGACAGGGCGAAAGACCCAGTACTTC. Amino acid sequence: CASSFGTGRKTQYF.

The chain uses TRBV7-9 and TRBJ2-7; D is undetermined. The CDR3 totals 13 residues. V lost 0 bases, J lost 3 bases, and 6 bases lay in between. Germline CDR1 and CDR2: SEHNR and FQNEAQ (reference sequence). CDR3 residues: CASSLAKDYEQYF. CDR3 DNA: TGTGCCAGCAGCTTAGCAAAGGACTACGAGCAGTACTTC.